This T cell receptor (beta chain) appears in the sequencing data of a study of PD-L1 blockade in urothelial cancer (dated by TCRdb to 2016 to 2017). For context, the study as a whole: All patients started therapy in about 2014 and received atezolizumab 1,200 mg intravenously every 3 weeks. Blood samples were analyzed at 3 weeks after treatment start (second dose) and at 6 weeks after treatment start. Approximately 30 patients had pretreatment blood TCR-seq, some 25 had at least one posttreatment blood collection, and some 25 had tumor TCR-seq. A median of roughly 140,000 T cells and 80,000 to 95,000 unique TCRs was obtained from blood samples, and a median clonality of approximately 0.08 was observed. Patients had an ECOG performance status of 0 or 1 and had received between 0 and 3 prior chemotherapy regimens. Durable clinical benefit was defined as progression-free survival longer than 6 months, and TCR features were also tested against progression-free and overall survival. In the same patients, pretreatment tumors underwent whole exome sequencing and RNA sequencing in addition to TCR sequencing. Durable clinical benefit was achieved by nine patients but not by the remaining 20. TCR sequencing covered pretreatment tumor samples and matched, serially collected peripheral blood taken before and after atezolizumab treatment. An exploratory multi-omic analysis was conducted of the somatic, immune and clinical correlates of response to PD-L1 blockade with atezolizumab in urothelial cancer. Twenty-five of 29 patients were males with bladder-origin urothelial cancer, and 18 of 29 reported a prior smoking history. What the authors observed across the whole study: Improved progression-free and overall survival was associated with having pretreatment peripheral blood TCR clonality below the median. Greater expansion of tumor-associated TCR clones in peripheral blood 3 weeks after the start of treatment was observed in patients with durable benefit (n of about 24, p = 0.022). Because the sample size was small (n ≈ 27) and many of the analyses were exploratory, the results are meant to be hypothesis-generating.

The sample's time point label is to be understood as: pretreatment peripheral blood. The cohort comprised fewer than 35 patients with locally advanced or metastatic urothelial carcinoma treated at Memorial Sloan Kettering on a trial protocol. Peripheral blood mononuclear cells were collected from each patient pretreatment and during treatment, giving between 1 and 8 total time points per patient. The Qiagen DNeasy Blood extraction kit was used to purify genomic DNA from total PBMCs and tumor samples. Collected pretreatment and during treatment, PBMCs were isolated and stored as previously described. Remarks on this clone: Its target antigen remains unknown. No base qualities exist here, and no much larger clone lies one base off it.

The cysteine opens and the phenylalanine closes a CDR3 of 15 amino acids. Of the read, only the CDR3 DNA is kept; its 45 bases are in frame from base 1. V drops 1 base and J drops 0 bases, leaving 6 bases in between. CDR1 and CDR2 (SGHNT, YENEEA) derive from the germline V gene. Synthetic TCR analog templates were spiked into each PCR so that absolute template abundance could be estimated from read counts. The immunoSEQ assay used bias-controlled V and J gene primers to amplify TCRbeta CDR3 regions from genomic DNA. Sequencing of rearranged TCRbeta segments was performed at approximately 20X coverage. As for the authors' bioinformatics: Sequencing errors were corrected by clustering, and CDR3s were annotated against IMGT so that V, D and J genes could be assigned. Only productive TCRbeta rearrangements were used in downstream analyses, excluding out-of-frame or stop-codon sequences. Clonality was computed as one minus Shannon entropy normalized by the log of the number of unique productive sequences. Clones differing between time points or between blood and tumor were identified using Fisher's exact test with Benjamini-Hochberg correction, with an adjusted p below 0.01 applied as the threshold. TCRdb mirrors the immuneACCESS table, restricted to in-frame sequences. Some clones are absent from its copies; in checked studies, under half trace to an unresolved V gene, and the reason for the others is unknown. From that table come the V and J calls and clone size; the DNA was used to work out D and trimming. This sample lists approximately 67,000 clones; roughly 86% were detected once. The ten largest clones capture more than 13% of the sample.

In this chain, TRBV11-3 is recombined with TRBJ2-2, with TRBD1 as a weak D call on 6 bases. Sequenced here: PBMCs, sampled around atezolizumab (anti-PD-L1) treatment. This sequence originates from a man aged 55 to 70 with urothelial cancer. The encoded CDR3 is CASSLAGANTGELFF. The DNA is as follows: TGTGCCAGCAGCTTAGCAGGGGCGAACACCGGGGAGCTGTTTTTT.